The 23 T cell receptor beta chains below were found in one sample sequenced in a study of T cell responses to AZD1222 COVID-19 vaccine. Here immunoSEQ multiplex PCR was the method, and the copy in TCRdb shows in-frame clones only, minus some. Here the sample spans 140,000 to 150,000 clones, roughly 80% being singletons. This specimen consisted of peripheral blood, obtained on day 0 of MenACWY control vaccination. The source is an adult in good health.

The chain combines TRBV16 with TRBJ2-4, with D uncertain. The CDR3 is made up of 16 amino acids. Trimming took 0 bases from V and 0 from J, leaving 9 bases between them. The germline CDR1 and CDR2 sequences are KGHSY and FQNENV. The CDR3 sequence: CASSQSDRVAKNIQYF. Written as DNA, the CDR3 is TGTGCCAGCAGCCAATCGGACCGGGTAGCCAAAAACATTCAGTACTTC.

The J gene is TRBJ2-7, the V gene TRBV2, with 8 bases identical to TRBD1. Per the germline V gene, CDR1 is SNHLY and CDR2 is FYNNEI. Germline trimming cut 5 bases from V and 4 bases from J; bases unmatched to any gene: 7. The CDR3 is 14 amino acids. CDR3 residues: CASSPGQEIYEQYV. The CDR3 nucleotides read TGTGCCAGCAGTCCGGGACAGGAGATATACGAGCAGTACGTC.

This clone was observed a handful of times. The V call is TRBV19, the J call TRBJ1-5; D perhaps matches TRBD1 (6 bases). Deletions cut 6 bases from V and 4 bases from J, with 10 bases between. CDR1 LNHDA and CDR2 SQIVND come from the germline V gene (reference sequence). This CDR3 region has 13 residues. The CDR3 DNA reads as TGTGCCAGTAGGGGGACAACTAATCAGCCCCAGCATTTT. Residues: CASRGTTNQPQHF.

The chain is built from TRBV5-6 and TRBJ1-5, with D possibly being TRBD1 (6 bases). From germline, CDR1 is SGHDT and CDR2 YYEEEE. V was clipped by 0 bases and J by 4 bases, with 14 bases between them. This CDR3 contains 16 residues. In DNA form, the CDR3 reads TGTGCCAGCAGCTTGGAAGGTCAGGGGAGTAATCAGCCCCAGCATTTT. This codes for CASSLEGQGSNQPQHF.

The sample holds a few counts of this clone. The chain has TRBV5-4 and TRBJ2-1; D possibly corresponds to TRBD2 (5 bases). This CDR3 has 12 amino acids. Germline V gene data show CDR1 as SGHNT and CDR2 as YYREEE (reference sequence). V was clipped by 1 base and J by 7 bases, with 6 bases between them. The CDR3 bases are TGTGCCAGCAGCTTGACGGGAAATGAGCAGTTCTTC. Protein product: CASSLTGNEQFF.

The V gene is TRBV28, the J gene TRBJ2-7; D possibly matches TRBD1 or TRBD2 (5 bases each). Germline CDR1 reads MDHEN; CDR2 reads SYDVKM. The CDR3 runs to 15 residues. V was cut by 2 bases and J by 0 bases, with 11 bases left in between. The CDR3 nucleotides are TGTGCCAGCAGTTTAGGGGACCTACCCTCCTACGAGCAGTACGTC. Its protein product is CASSLGDLPSYEQYV.

The rearrangement joins TRBV15 to TRBJ2-5; TRBD2 is a possible D gene (5 bases). V lost 1 base, J lost 5 bases, and 5 bases lay in between. The CDR3 has 12 residues. CDR1 is LNHNV, CDR2 YYDKDF, per germline (reference sequence). The CDR3 nucleotides are TGTGCCACCAGCAGAGTAGCGGAGACCCAGTACTTC. It is translated as CATSRVAETQYF.

This sequence joins TRBV12-3 or TRBV12-4 and TRBJ1-1; D uncertain. The CDR3 has 12 amino acids. V gave up 5 bases and J gave up 6 bases, with 10 bases separating them. The CDR3 DNA reads as TGTGCCAGCAGTACCGCAGTTCCTGAAGCTTTCTTT. This encodes CASSTAVPEAFF.

This clone has just one count. The rearrangement uses TRBV2 and TRBJ1-2, with D possibly matching TRBD1 (6 bases). Germline lookup yields CDR1 SNHLY and CDR2 FYNNEI. The CDR3 contains 14 residues. The ends were cut back, 3 bases at V and 8 bases at J, with 16 bases in the middle. In DNA form, the CDR3 reads TGTGCCAGCAGTGATTCAGGGACACAGGTCGGCTACACCTTC. This sequence encodes CASSDSGTQVGYTF.

The V call is TRBV4-1, the J call TRBJ1-5, with 7 bases fitting TRBD1. Germline V gene sequence: CDR1 MGHRA, CDR2 YSYEKL. The J segment lost 4 bases and the V segment lost 5 bases, leaving 23 bases of the junction unmatched. The CDR3 runs 20 residues. The CDR3 sequence: CASSTRQRGAGGVGNQPQHF. CDR3 in DNA: TGCGCCAGCAGCACCCGTCAAAGGGGGGCAGGGGGGGTTGGAAATCAGCCCCAGCATTTT.

Of note for this clone: The same CDR3 is also encoded by other DNA sequences in this sample. V and J are TRBV18 and TRBJ1-1; D is possibly TRBD1 (5 bases). Deletions cut 3 bases from V and 1 base from J, with 12 bases between. Germline V gene sequence: CDR1 KGHSH, CDR2 LQKENI. This CDR3 region has 15 residues. In DNA form, the CDR3 reads TGTGCCAGCTCACCTCCCAGGGTAGGGAACACTGAAGCTTTCTTT. It specifies CASSPPRVGNTEAFF.

The V and J genes are TRBV6-6 and TRBJ1-5; 8 bases are a match to TRBD1. CDR1 and CDR2 from the germline V gene are MNHNY and SVGAGI (reference sequence). The trim removed 7 bases at V and 2 bases at J, leaving 4 bases unmatched. The CDR3 is 14 residues long. CDR3 sequence reads: CASTRTGRNQPQHF. The CDR3 DNA is TGTGCCAGCACGAGGACAGGGCGCAATCAGCCCCAGCATTTT.

The V and J genes are TRBV10-3 and TRBJ1-2; 10 nucleotides line up with TRBD1. The germline CDR1 and CDR2 sequences are ENHRY and SYGVKD. The ends lost 5 bases at V and 10 bases at J; junction bases unmatched: 7. CDR3 length: 13 amino acids. CDR3 sequence: CAISSTGGIDYTF. The CDR3 DNA is TGTGCCATCAGTTCGACAGGGGGCATTGACTACACCTTC.

The chain carries TRBV2 and TRBJ2-6, with 8 nucleotides matching TRBD1. Germline-derived CDR1 and CDR2 are SNHLY and FYNNEI. J lost 4 bases, V lost 6 bases, and 8 bases had no gene match. CDR3 length: 16 amino acids. The DNA of the CDR3 is TGTGCCAGCAGCAAAGACAGGGGTGCGGGGGCCAACGTCCTGACTTTC. Protein product: CASSKDRGAGANVLTF.

J is TRBJ1-2 and V is TRBV14; D possibly corresponds to TRBD1 (5 bases). The CDR3 extends over 12 amino acids. Trimming removed 4 bases at V and 5 bases at J, with 8 bases between. CDR1 SGHDN and CDR2 FVKESK come from the germline V gene. This CDR3 reads CASSPGSYGYTF. The CDR3, as DNA: TGTGCCAGCAGCCCAGGGAGTTATGGCTACACCTTC. Complete variable domain (other parts from reference TRBV14 and TRBJ1-2): EAGVTQFPSHSVIEKGQTVTLRCDPISGHDNLYWYRRVMGKEIKFLLHFVKESKQDESGMPNNRFLAERTGGTYSTLKVQPAELEDSGVYFCASSPGSYGYTFGSGTRLTVV.

This clone was found once. The V and J genes are TRBV5-8 and TRBJ2-1; 7 nucleotides agree with TRBD1. This CDR3 has 14 residues. V lost 1 base to trimming and J lost 9 bases; unmatched junction nucleotides: 7. Germline lookup yields CDR1 SGHTS and CDR2 YDEGEE. The CDR3 bases are TGTGCCAGCAGCTTGCAGGGGACAGTGGGTGAGCAGTTCTTC. It encodes CASSLQGTVGEQFF.

CDR3 sequence reads: CASSLRQDFTNTGELFF. CDR3 nucleotides: TGCGCCAGCAGCTTGAGACAGGACTTTACGAACACCGGGGAGCTGTTTTTT. V and J are TRBV5-1 and TRBJ2-2; weak D call: TRBD1 (6 bases). V lost 1 base and J 0 bases, leaving 13 bases between the germline ends. The CDR3 spans 17 residues. Germline CDR1 reads SGHRS; CDR2 reads YFSETQ.

This clone has just a few counts. This sequence joins TRBV3-1 (or the pseudogene TRBV3-2) and TRBJ2-5; no definite D call. V shed 3 bases and J shed 2 bases, with 13 bases lying between them. This CDR3 has 15 residues. CDR1 is LGHDT and CDR2 is YNNKEL in the germline V gene (reference sequence). The CDR3 nucleotides are TGTGCCAGCAGCCAGTTCGTCGCCTATCAAGAGACCCAGTACTTC. Its translation is CASSQFVAYQETQYF.

J is TRBJ2-5 and V is TRBV5-6; 10 bases line up with TRBD2. The germline gives CDR1 SGHDT, CDR2 YYEEEE. CDR3 length: 14 amino acids. V shed 5 bases and J 3 bases; nucleotides not matched to a gene: 4. This CDR3 reads CASSWTSGEETQYF. CDR3 DNA: TGTGCCAGCAGTTGGACTAGCGGAGAAGAGACCCAGTACTTC.

This chain uses TRBV29-1 with TRBJ1-1; D unresolved. Germline CDR1 is SQVTM and CDR2 is ANQGSEA. This CDR3 contains 13 residues. V gave up 7 bases and J gave up 1 base, with 13 bases separating them. The CDR3 coding sequence is TGCAGCGGAAAGGGCAGTCCGAACACTGAAGCTTTCTTT. Translated: CSGKGSPNTEAFF.

The sample holds a few counts of this clone. This chain connects TRBV14 to TRBJ1-6; D may be TRBD1 (6 bases). This CDR3 has 19 amino acids. V dropped 1 base and J dropped 2 bases, with 18 bases sitting between them. Per the germline V gene, CDR1 is SGHDN and CDR2 is FVKESK. The CDR3 DNA reads as TGTGCCAGCAGCCAAGTGGGGGCCCGGGGGTACGCCTATAATTCACCCCTCCACTTT. Encoded protein: CASSQVGARGYAYNSPLHF.

This clone was seen only once. For the CDR3, the DNA is TGTGCCAGCAGCCACTCGGGCGGGCCCCTGAGCACAGATACGCAGTATTTT. Its translation: CASSHSGGPLSTDTQYF. This chain links TRBV27 with TRBJ2-3; D is perhaps TRBD2 (5 bases). Germline assignment: CDR1 MNHEY and CDR2 SMNVEV (reference sequence). Trimming cost V 6 bases and J 0 bases, with 19 bases left between them. The CDR3 extends over 17 amino acids.

This clone has more than one count but fewer than ten. The J gene is TRBJ2-7, the V gene TRBV7-9; possible D gene TRBD2, 5 bases. Trimming removed 5 bases at V and 0 bases at J, with 11 bases between. CDR3 length equals 14 residues. Germline loops: CDR1 SEHNR, CDR2 FQNEAQ (reference sequence). The CDR3 DNA reads as TGTGCCAGCAGCCCCGGGATGAGCTCCTACGAGCAGTACGTC. Amino acid sequence: CASSPGMSSYEQYV.